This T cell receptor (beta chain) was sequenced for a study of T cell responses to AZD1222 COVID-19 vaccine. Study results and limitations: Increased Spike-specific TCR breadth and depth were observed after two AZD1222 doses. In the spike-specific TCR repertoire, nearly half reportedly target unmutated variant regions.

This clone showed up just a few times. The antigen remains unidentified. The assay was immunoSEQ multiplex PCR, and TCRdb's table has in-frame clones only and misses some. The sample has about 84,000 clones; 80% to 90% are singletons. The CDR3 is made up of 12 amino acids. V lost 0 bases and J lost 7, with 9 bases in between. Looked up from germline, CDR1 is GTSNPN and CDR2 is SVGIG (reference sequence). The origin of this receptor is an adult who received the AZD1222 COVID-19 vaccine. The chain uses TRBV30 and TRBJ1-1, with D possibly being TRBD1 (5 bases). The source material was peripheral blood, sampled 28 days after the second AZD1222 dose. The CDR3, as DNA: TGTGCCTGGAGTGTCTGGGACGGTGAAGCTTTCTTT. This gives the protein CAWSVWDGEAFF.